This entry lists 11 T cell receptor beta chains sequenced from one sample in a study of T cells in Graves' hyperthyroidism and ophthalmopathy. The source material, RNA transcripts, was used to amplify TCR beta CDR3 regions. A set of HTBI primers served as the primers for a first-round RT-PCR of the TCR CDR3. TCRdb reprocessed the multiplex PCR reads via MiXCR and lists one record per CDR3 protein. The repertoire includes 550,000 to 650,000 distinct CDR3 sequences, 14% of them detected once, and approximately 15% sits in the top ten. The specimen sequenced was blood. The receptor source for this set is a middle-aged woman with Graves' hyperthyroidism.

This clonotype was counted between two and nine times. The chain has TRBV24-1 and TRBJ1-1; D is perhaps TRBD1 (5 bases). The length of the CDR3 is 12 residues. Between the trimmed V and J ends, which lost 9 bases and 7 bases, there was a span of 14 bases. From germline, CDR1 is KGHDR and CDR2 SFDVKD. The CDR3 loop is CATGRGSGEAFF. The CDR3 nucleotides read TGTGCCACCGGTCGGGGGTCCGGTGAAGCTTTCTTT.

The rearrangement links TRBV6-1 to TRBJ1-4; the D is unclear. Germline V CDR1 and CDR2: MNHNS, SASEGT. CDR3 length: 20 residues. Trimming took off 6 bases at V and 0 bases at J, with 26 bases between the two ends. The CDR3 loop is CASSTVMSWVDRSTNEKLFF. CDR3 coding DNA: TGTGCCAGCAGCACTGTAATGTCCTGGGTGGACCGATCAACTAATGAAAAACTGTTTTTT.

CDR3 region: CASSQEAGTYEQYF. The CDR3 DNA is TGTGCCAGCAGCCAAGAGGCAGGAACCTACGAGCAGTACTTC. The chain links TRBV14 to TRBJ2-7; no firm D call. Germline-derived CDR1 and CDR2 are SGHDN and FVKESK. V lost 0 bases and J lost 2, with 8 bases in between. This CDR3 has 14 amino acids.

The CDR3 loop is CASSGGTAYEQYF. As DNA, the CDR3 is TGCGCCAGCAGCGGCGGGACAGCCTACGAGCAGTACTTC. The V gene is TRBV5-1, the J gene TRBJ2-7, with TRBD1 as a possible D gene (7 bases). With 4 bases removed from V and 2 bases from J, the gap between germline ends came to 10 bases. Germline-derived CDR1 and CDR2 are SGHRS and YFSETQ. The CDR3 has 13 amino acids.

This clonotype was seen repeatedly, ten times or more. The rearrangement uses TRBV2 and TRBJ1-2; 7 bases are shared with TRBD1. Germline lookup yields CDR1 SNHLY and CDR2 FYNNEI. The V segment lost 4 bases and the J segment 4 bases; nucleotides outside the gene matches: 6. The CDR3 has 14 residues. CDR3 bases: TGTGCCAGCAGTGTATCAGGGGGGTCCTATGGCTACACCTTC. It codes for CASSVSGGSYGYTF.

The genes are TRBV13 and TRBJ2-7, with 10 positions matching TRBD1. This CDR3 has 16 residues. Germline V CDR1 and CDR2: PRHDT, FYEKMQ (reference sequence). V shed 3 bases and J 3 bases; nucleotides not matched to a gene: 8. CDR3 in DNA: TGTGCCAGCAGCTTGGGTAGGGACAGGGGATTCTACGAGCAGTACTTC. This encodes CASSLGRDRGFYEQYF.

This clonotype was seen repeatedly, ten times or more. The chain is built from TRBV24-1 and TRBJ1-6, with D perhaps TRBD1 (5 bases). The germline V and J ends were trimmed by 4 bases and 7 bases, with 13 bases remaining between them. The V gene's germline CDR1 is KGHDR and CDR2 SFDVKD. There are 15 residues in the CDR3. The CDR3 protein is CATSEGPGWNSPLHF. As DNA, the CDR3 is TGTGCCACCAGTGAGGGGCCTGGATGGAATTCACCCCTCCACTTT.

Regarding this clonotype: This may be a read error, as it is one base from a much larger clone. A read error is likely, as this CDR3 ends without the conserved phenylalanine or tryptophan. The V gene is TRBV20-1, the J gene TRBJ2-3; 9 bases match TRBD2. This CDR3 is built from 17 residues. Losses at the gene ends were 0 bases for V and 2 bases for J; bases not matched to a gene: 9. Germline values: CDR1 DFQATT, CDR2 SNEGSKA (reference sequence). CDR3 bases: TGCAGTGCTAGAGATACAGAGACTAGCGGCTACACAGATACGCAGTATATT. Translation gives CSARDTETSGYTDTQYI.

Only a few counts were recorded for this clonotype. CDR3 sequence (DNA): TGTGCCAGCATCCCGGGACAGGCTAATGAAAAACTGTTTTTT. This codes for CASIPGQANEKLFF. This sequence joins TRBV28 and TRBJ1-4, with 8 nucleotides matching TRBD1. CDR3 length equals 14 residues. V lost 7 bases, J lost 3 bases, and 4 bases stayed unmatched. From germline, CDR1 is MDHEN and CDR2 SYDVKM.

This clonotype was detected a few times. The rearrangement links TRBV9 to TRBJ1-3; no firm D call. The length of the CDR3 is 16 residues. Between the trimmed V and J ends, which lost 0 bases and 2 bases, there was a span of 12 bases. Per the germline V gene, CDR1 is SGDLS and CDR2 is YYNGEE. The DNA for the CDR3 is TGTGCCAGCAGCGTAGCTTACGGGGATCCTGGAAACACCATATATTTT. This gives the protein CASSVAYGDPGNTIYF.

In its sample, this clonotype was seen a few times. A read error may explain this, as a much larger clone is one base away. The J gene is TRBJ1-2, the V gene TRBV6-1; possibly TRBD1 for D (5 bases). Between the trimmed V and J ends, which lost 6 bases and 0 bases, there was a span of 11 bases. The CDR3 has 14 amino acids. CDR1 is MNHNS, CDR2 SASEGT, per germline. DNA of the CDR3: TGTGCCAGCAGCCGCGGGGGGACTAACTATGGCTACACCTTC. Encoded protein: CASSRGGTNYGYTF.